This passage covers 11 T cell receptor beta chains from one sample sequenced in a study of technical replicates of blood from a few donors. The assay was immunoSEQ multiplex PCR, and TCRdb's table has in-frame clones only and misses some. The data contain about 84,000 clones, 85% to 95% of them singletons. The material sequenced was T cells isolated from PBMCs. Receptors originate from a human donor in good health.

The gene calls are TRBV27 and TRBJ1-4, with D possibly being TRBD1 (5 bases). The V gene lost 2 bases and the J gene lost 1 base, with 14 bases spanning the gap. The CDR3 extends over 17 amino acids. In germline, CDR1 is MNHEY, CDR2 SMNVEV (reference sequence). Here the CDR3 DNA reads TGTGCCAGCAGTTTAGCAGGGCCCCCGGTAACTAATGAAAAACTGTTTTTT. Amino acid sequence: CASSLAGPPVTNEKLFF.

This chain uses TRBV5-1 with TRBJ2-5, with TRBD2 matching 13 bases. The V segment lost 0 bases and the J segment 5 bases; nucleotides outside the gene matches: 4. The CDR3 has 16 amino acids. Germline CDR1 SGHRS, CDR2 YFSETQ. DNA of the CDR3: TGCGCCAGCAGCTTGGAACTAGCGGGAGGGCAGGAGACCCAGTACTTC. Its protein is CASSLELAGGQETQYF.

V and J are TRBV6-1 and TRBJ1-5, with D possibly matching TRBD1 (6 bases). V was trimmed by 4 bases and J by 4 bases, leaving 17 bases between them. The CDR3 length is 16 residues. CDR1 is MNHNS and CDR2 is SASEGT in the germline V gene. The CDR3 DNA reads TGTGCCAGCAGTGCAAACCGACAGGTGGGAAATCAGCCCCAGCATTTT. The encoded protein is CASSANRQVGNQPQHF.

As for this clone: Other DNA sequences in the same sample also yield this CDR3. This chain links TRBV19 with TRBJ2-1; 7 positions agree with TRBD2. V was clipped by 1 base and J by 0 bases; unmatched bases: 0. The CDR3 runs 15 residues. In germline, CDR1 is LNHDA, CDR2 SQIVND (reference sequence). CDR3 sequence reads: CASSIASGSYNEQFF. CDR3 coding DNA: TGTGCCAGTAGTATAGCTAGCGGCTCCTACAATGAGCAGTTCTTC. Combining the CDR3 with reference TRBV19 and TRBJ2-1 gives the whole variable domain DGGITQSPKYLFRKEGQNVTLSCEQNLNHDAMYWYRQDPGQGLRLIYYSQIVNDFQKGDIAEGYSVSREKKESFPLTVTSAQKNPTAFYLCASSIASGSYNEQFFGPGTRLTVL.

The chain joins TRBV15 to TRBJ1-1, with 7 bases matching TRBD1. V trimming: 5 bases; J trimming: 4 bases; junction bases outside the gene matches: 7. CDR3 length equals 14 residues. Per the germline V gene, CDR1 is LNHNV and CDR2 is YYDKDF (reference sequence). Here the CDR3 DNA reads TGTGCCACCAGCCTGTTAGGGGGCGGCACTGAAGCTTTCTTT. It encodes CATSLLGGGTEAFF.

The rearrangement links TRBV10-3 to TRBJ2-3; the D gene is possibly TRBD1 (6 bases). This CDR3 has 14 residues. V dropped 7 bases and J dropped 0 bases, with 11 bases sitting between them. In germline, CDR1 is ENHRY, CDR2 SYGVKD. The CDR3 is CAITRQDSTDTQYF. The CDR3 coding sequence is TGTGCCATCACCCGACAGGATAGCACAGATACGCAGTATTTT.

V is TRBV2 and J is TRBJ2-3; 7 bases match TRBD2. The germline V gene encodes CDR1 SNHLY and CDR2 FYNNEI. Trimming removed 3 bases from V and 1 base from J; junction bases left unmatched: 10. The CDR3 consists of 17 residues. As DNA, the CDR3 is TGTGCCAGCAGTGAGGTCAGCGGGAATGCGGGCACAGATACGCAGTATTTT. The encoded protein is CASSEVSGNAGTDTQYF.

The chain uses TRBV6-1 and TRBJ1-1; no definite D call. The V end was cut by 4 bases, the J end by 5 bases, with 17 bases between. Germline lookup yields CDR1 MNHNS and CDR2 SASEGT. CDR3 length: 15 residues. CDR3 in amino acids: CASSGNDGFGTEAFF. CDR3 coding DNA: TGTGCCAGCAGTGGGAACGACGGGTTCGGGACTGAAGCTTTCTTT.

CDR3 in DNA: TGTGCCAGCAGTGGCAGGGGTTTCCATGAAAAACTGTTTTTT. Encoded protein: CASSGRGFHEKLFF. The chain links TRBV25-1 to TRBJ1-4; weak D call: TRBD1 (6 bases). The germline CDR1 and CDR2 sequences are MGHDK and SYGVNS. Trimming shortened V by 4 bases and J by 6 bases, and 12 bases separated the two germline ends. This CDR3 is 14 amino acids long.

The J gene is TRBJ1-4, the V gene TRBV19, with 10 bases matching TRBD1. The CDR3 contains 15 residues. Looked up from germline, CDR1 is LNHDA and CDR2 is SQIVND (reference sequence). V dropped 3 bases and J dropped 4; count of bases not matched to a gene: 2. The chain's CDR3 is CASSMGQGNNEKLFF. As DNA, the CDR3 is TGTGCCAGTAGTATGGGACAGGGGAATAATGAAAAACTGTTTTTT.

The chain is built from TRBV5-1 and TRBJ1-2; tentatively, D is TRBD1 (5 bases). The CDR3 contains 14 residues. The germline V and J ends were trimmed by 4 bases and 8 bases, with 18 bases remaining between them. The germline V gene encodes CDR1 SGHRS and CDR2 YFSETQ. CDR3 bases: TGCGCCAGCAGCCCGCAGGGAAATGTGGACGGCTACACCTTC. Its protein product is CASSPQGNVDGYTF. The variable domain in full, completed from reference TRBV5-1 and TRBJ1-2, reads KAGVTQTPRYLIKTRGQQVTLSCSPISGHRSVSWYQQTPGQGLQFLFEYFSETQRNKGNFPGRFSGRQFSNSRSEMNVSTLELGDSALYLCASSPQGNVDGYTFGSGTRLTVV.